This TCR beta chain was observed in a study of graft-versus-host responses after intestinal transplantation. Study-wide points: There were GvH clones found in recipient marrow, and some of them appeared first in ileum or blood. Declining HvG levels early post-transplant were linked to peak circulating GvH clone levels.

Turning to this clone: The antigen is undetermined.

The V end lost 5 bases, the J end lost 0 bases, and 13 bases lay between the germline ends. Per germline, CDR1 LNHDA and CDR2 SQIVND (reference sequence). The CDR3 has 15 amino acids. Measured with immunoSEQ multiplex PCR; TCRdb has only the in-frame clones, and not every one. The data hold some 93,000 clones, with about 91% observed a single time. This TCR was recovered from a human donor who received an intestinal transplant. The chain carries TRBV19 and TRBJ1-1; no definite D call. The material sequenced was unstimulated CD8+ T cells sorted from spleen or lymph node cells, taken before intestinal transplant. The CDR3 sequence: CASSVAGWVNTEAFF. CDR3 DNA sequence: TGTGCCAGTAGTGTCGCCGGGTGGGTGAACACTGAAGCTTTCTTT.